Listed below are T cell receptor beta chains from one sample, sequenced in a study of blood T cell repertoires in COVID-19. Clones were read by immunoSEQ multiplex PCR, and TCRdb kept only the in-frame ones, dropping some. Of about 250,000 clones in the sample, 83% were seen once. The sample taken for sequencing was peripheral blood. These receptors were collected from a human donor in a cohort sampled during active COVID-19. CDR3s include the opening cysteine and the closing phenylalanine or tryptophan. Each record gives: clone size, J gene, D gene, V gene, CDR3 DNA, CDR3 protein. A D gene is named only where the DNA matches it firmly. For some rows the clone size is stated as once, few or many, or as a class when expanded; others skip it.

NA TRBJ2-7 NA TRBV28 TGTGCCAGCAGTCTTGTAGCTTTGAGCTCCTACGAGCAGTACTTC CASSLVALSSYEQYF
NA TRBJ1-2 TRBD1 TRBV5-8 TGTGCCAGCAGCATGGGACAGGGGTATGGCTACACCTTC CASSMGQGYGYTF
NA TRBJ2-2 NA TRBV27 TGTGCCAGCAGTTTATCGCTATCTCGGGGTGGGACCGGGGAGCTGTTTTTT CASSLSLSRGGTGELFF
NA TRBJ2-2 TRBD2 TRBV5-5 TGTGCCAGCAGCTCGGGACTAGCGGGAGGGATCACCGGGGAGCTGTTTTTT CASSSGLAGGITGELFF
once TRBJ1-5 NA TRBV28 TGTGCCAGCAGCCTCATAGAGGGATTCAATCAGCCCCAGCATTTT CASSLIEGFNQPQHF
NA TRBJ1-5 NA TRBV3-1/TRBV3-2 TGTGCCAGCAGCCGTACGGGAGCAGGTCAGCCCCAGCATTTT CASSRTGAGQPQHF
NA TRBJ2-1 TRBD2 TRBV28 TGTGCCAGCAGTCCTCGTGGTAGCGGGAGGAATGAGCAGTTCTTC CASSPRGSGRNEQFF
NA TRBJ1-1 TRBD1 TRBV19 TGTGCCAGTACCCGACAGGGGGGAAGTATCATGAACACTGAAGCTTTCTTT CASTRQGGSIMNTEAFF
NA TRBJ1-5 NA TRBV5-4 TGTGCCAGCAGTACAGGTAACAATCAGCCCCAGCATTTT CASSTGNNQPQHF
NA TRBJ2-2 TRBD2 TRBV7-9 TGTGCCAGCAGCATCACTAGCGGGGGGCCCACCGGGGAGCTGTTTTTT CASSITSGGPTGELFF
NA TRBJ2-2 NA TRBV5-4 TGTGCCAGCAGTTCCGGGGTCGCCGGGGAGCTGTTTTTT CASSSGVAGELFF
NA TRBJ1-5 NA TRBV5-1 TGCGCCAGCAGCCCTTGGGAGGGTAGCAATCAGCCCCAGCATTTT CASSPWEGSNQPQHF
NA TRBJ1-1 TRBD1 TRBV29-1 TGCAGCGTCCTACAGGGGATGGACACTGAAGCTTTCTTT CSVLQGMDTEAFF
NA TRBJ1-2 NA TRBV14 TGTGCCAGCAGCCAAGGTTTAACAGAACTCAACTATGGCTACACCTTC CASSQGLTELNYGYTF
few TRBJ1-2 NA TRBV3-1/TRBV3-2 TGTGCCAGCAGCCAAGGTGGGGAAACAGGAGGGGTCGCTGGCTACACCTTC CASSQGGETGGVAGYTF
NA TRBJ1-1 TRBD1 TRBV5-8 TGTGCCAGCAGCTTGGGGGGACAGGTTGAAGCTTTCTTT CASSLGGQVEAFF